This TCR beta chain came from a study of metastatic and nonmetastatic thyroid tumors. Study-wide context: Where malignant and benign thyroid patients were concerned, repertoires were compared across blood and tumor or nodule tissue.

The study, taken as a whole, reports: When malignant thyroid tumors were compared with benign nodules, TCR beta diversity was reportedly significantly higher in the malignant tumors. This held in both blood and tumor samples.

Each patient came to thyroid surgery without any prior treatment (of any kind). The V gene lost 2 bases and the J gene lost 6 bases, with 14 bases spanning the gap. The length of the CDR3 is 14 residues. This clone was recorded many times. Its antigen is unidentified. With MiXCR, TCRdb called clones anew from the PCR reads. The sample carries approximately 84,000 clones, around 14% recorded once. The sequence was obtained from a female donor with papillary thyroid cancer or a benign thyroid nodule (not recorded which). Some clones in this sample may be carry-over from other donors' samples. V usage is TRBV12-3 or TRBV12-4 and J usage is TRBJ2-7, with D hard to call. Sequencing used blood. The CDR3 loop reads CASSLNVGKGEQYF. The CDR3, as DNA: TGTGCCAGCAGTTTAAACGTGGGGAAAGGCGAGCAGTACTTC.